A single sample is the source of the 7 T cell receptor beta chains below, sequenced in a study of OX40 agonist ivuxolimab in advanced cancers. Sequencing used immunoSEQ multiplex PCR; TCRdb keeps in-frame clones, though not all of them. The sample comprises fewer than 100,000 clones, 93% of which are singletons, and around 6% rests with the top ten. The sample here was CD4+ or CD8+ T cells sorted from blood, taken in a trial of the OX40 agonist ivuxolimab. The receptors were gathered from an adult with an advanced solid tumor such as melanoma, head and neck, liver or kidney cancer.

The CDR3 protein is CSVEDSGSNYGYTF. The CDR3 region has the DNA TGCAGCGTTGAAGATTCAGGCTCTAACTATGGCTACACCTTC. V gene TRBV29-1 combines with J gene TRBJ1-2; D gene unclear. Per germline, CDR1 SQVTM and CDR2 ANQGSEA. The CDR3 contains 14 residues. Trimming took 0 bases from V and 0 from J, leaving 8 bases between them.

V gene TRBV6-5 combines with J gene TRBJ2-5; D call uncertain. Germline V CDR1 and CDR2: MNHEY, SVGAGI. Trimming cost V 8 bases and J 4 bases, with 8 bases left between them. The CDR3 covers 11 residues. The CDR3 DNA follows: TGTGCCAGCGGTTCGGGAGAGACCCAGTACTTC. Encoded protein: CASGSGETQYF.

J is TRBJ1-4 and V is TRBV28; TRBD1 matches 7 bases. V lost 3 bases to trimming and J lost 4 bases; unmatched junction nucleotides: 11. Per the germline V gene, CDR1 is MDHEN and CDR2 is SYDVKM. CDR3 length: 17 residues. The CDR3 sequence: CASSFVEQGPFNEKLFF. CDR3 DNA: TGTGCCAGCAGTTTTGTCGAACAGGGGCCGTTTAATGAAAAACTGTTTTTT.

Only one count was recorded for this clone. V and J are TRBV5-3 and TRBJ1-2; D gene uncertain. TRBV5-3 is known as an ORF, though its function is uncertain. V lost 2 bases and J 8 bases, leaving 25 bases between the germline ends. This CDR3 is built from 17 residues. CDR3 amino acids: CARSFGNGHTKPYGYTF. The CDR3 DNA follows: TGTGCCAGAAGCTTCGGAAACGGTCACACCAAACCCTACGGCTACACCTTC.

This chain links TRBV27 with TRBJ2-2; maybe TRBD2 (5 bases). CDR3 length: 16 amino acids. V lost 5 bases to trimming and J lost 4 bases, with 17 bases between them. Germline assignment: CDR1 MNHEY and CDR2 SMNVEV (reference sequence). The CDR3 loop is CASSPSRAVTTGELFF. CDR3 bases: TGTGCCAGCAGTCCCTCGCGGGCGGTTACCACCGGGGAGCTGTTTTTT.

The DNA of the CDR3 is TGTGCCAGCAGCCAAGTTCGGACAGGGAACAATGAGCAGTTCTTC. Translation: CASSQVRTGNNEQFF. This chain joins TRBV14 and TRBJ2-1; 8 positions match TRBD1. CDR3 length: 15 amino acids. The V segment lost 1 base and the J segment 5 bases; nucleotides outside the gene matches: 4. Germline V CDR1 and CDR2: SGHDN, FVKESK.

This clone has a single count. The chain's CDR3 is CASGGGDYGYTF. The DNA for the CDR3 is TGCGCCAGCGGGGGTGGGGACTATGGCTACACCTTC. The chain joins TRBV10-2 to TRBJ1-2; a weak D match, TRBD1 (5 bases). CDR1 is WSHSY, CDR2 SAAADI, per germline. CDR3 length: 12 residues. Trimming stripped 8 bases from V and 3 bases from J, with 10 bases between.